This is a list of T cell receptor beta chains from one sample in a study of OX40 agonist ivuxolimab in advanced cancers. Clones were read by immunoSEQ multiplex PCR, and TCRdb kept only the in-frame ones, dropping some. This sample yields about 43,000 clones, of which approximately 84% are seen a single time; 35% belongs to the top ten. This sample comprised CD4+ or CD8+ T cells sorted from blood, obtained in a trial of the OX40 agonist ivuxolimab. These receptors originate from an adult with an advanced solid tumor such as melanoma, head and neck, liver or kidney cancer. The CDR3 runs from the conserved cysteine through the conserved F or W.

CDR3: CASSSGLKSGELFF; V: TRBV6-5; J: TRBJ2-2
CDR3: CASRHRDRSKVRF; V: TRBV2; J: TRBJ1-3
CDR3: CASTGGQGAREKLFF; V: TRBV5-5; J: TRBJ1-4
CDR3: CASSEGYRDRYGYTF; V: TRBV6-4; J: TRBJ1-2
CDR3: CASRSTRAGINQPQHF; V: TRBV19; J: TRBJ1-5
CDR3: CASGGGQGVSEQYF; V: TRBV5-1; J: TRBJ2-7
CDR3: CASTGTGGNQPQHF; V: TRBV6-1; J: TRBJ1-5
CDR3: CASSLYGFSNEKLFF; V: TRBV27; J: TRBJ1-4
CDR3: CASSLGGGYNEQFF; V: TRBV28; J: TRBJ2-1
CDR3: CASSRRDEQFF; V: TRBV28; J: TRBJ2-1
CDR3: CASRHNTDTQYF; V: TRBV6-4; J: TRBJ2-3
CDR3: CSVFRQGVVTEAFF; V: TRBV29-1; J: TRBJ1-1
CDR3: CASSYERNTEAFF; V: TRBV6-1; J: TRBJ1-1
CDR3: CASSVATRAGSSTDTQYF; V: TRBV9; J: TRBJ2-3
CDR3: CASSRGTFYEQYF; V: TRBV11-2; J: TRBJ2-7
CDR3: CASSPQGLDEQYF; V: TRBV5-1; J: TRBJ2-7
CDR3: CASSLYGSGAYEQYF; V: TRBV5-6; J: TRBJ2-7
CDR3: CASSPAITEDTIYF; V: TRBV18; J: TRBJ1-3
CDR3: CASSSRDNNEKLFF; V: TRBV5-8; J: TRBJ1-4
CDR3: CASSLGDYGYTF; V: TRBV28; J: TRBJ1-2
CDR3: CASSVGTTSYEQYF; V: TRBV9; J: TRBJ2-7
CDR3: CASSFDSFKKETQYF; V: TRBV5-6; J: TRBJ2-5
CDR3: CASSQDRGWEQYF; V: TRBV4-3; J: TRBJ2-7
CDR3: CASSPNRGGANYGYTF; V: TRBV4-2; J: TRBJ1-2
CDR3: CASSGWTSNEQFF; V: TRBV2; J: TRBJ2-1
CDR3: CASSLGMTGANVLTF; V: TRBV5-8; J: TRBJ2-6
CDR3: CASSLDRGGNEQYF; V: TRBV5-1; J: TRBJ2-7
CDR3: CASSQEWNDEQYF; V: TRBV14; J: TRBJ2-7
CDR3: CASSESAGRDYGYTF; V: TRBV10-2; J: TRBJ1-2
CDR3: CASSLMAGSGGIYGYTF; V: TRBV5-8; J: TRBJ1-2
CDR3: CASSLDLGADTQYF; V: TRBV11-3; J: TRBJ2-3
CDR3: CASSSTTYQETQYF; V: TRBV5-1; J: TRBJ2-5
CDR3: CASSQGQGYQETQYF; V: TRBV14; J: TRBJ2-5
CDR3: CASSLVRGHYEQYF; V: TRBV5-6; J: TRBJ2-7
CDR3: CASSPQGVSTDTQYF; V: TRBV11-2; J: TRBJ2-3
CDR3: CASSRGRANEKLFF; V: TRBV4-1; J: TRBJ1-4
CDR3: CASGSGTGRTGELFF; V: TRBV12-5; J: TRBJ2-2
CDR3: CASSYSGSTINEQFF; V: TRBV9; J: TRBJ2-1
CDR3: CAISELQGFTDTQYF; V: TRBV10-3; J: TRBJ2-3
CDR3: CATSRDLAGIETQYF; V: TRBV15; J: TRBJ2-5
CDR3: CASSQRMNTEAFF; V: TRBV14; J: TRBJ1-1
CDR3: CASSHPFRRGSNQPQHF; V: TRBV27; J: TRBJ1-5
CDR3: CASSGWGQISGNTIYF; V: TRBV2; J: TRBJ1-3
CDR3: CASSPLIATNEKLFF; V: TRBV9; J: TRBJ1-4
CDR3: CASSGRPRGYYEQYF; V: TRBV7-3; J: TRBJ2-7
CDR3: CASSYSGQTYGYTF; V: TRBV6-6; J: TRBJ1-2
CDR3: CASGRGHTDTQYF; V: TRBV6-1; J: TRBJ2-3